This entry concerns a single T cell receptor (beta chain). This clonotype has more than one count but fewer than ten. It lacks a known antigen. No much larger clone is present one base from it, and per-base qualities are unavailable. This record comes from a study of T cell repertoires in cytomegalovirus infection (dated by TCRdb to about 2019). In terms of the full investigation: Donor HLA type was relevant to the analysis, because carriage of CMV infection together with the matching HLA type was indicated by public TCR beta signatures. Study-level results and caveats: The ex vivo response was dominated by HLA-C-restricted CMV-specific TCR beta clonotypes, and the single most frequent clonotype in two of eight donors was supplied by these HLA-C-restricted clonotypes. Cumulative frequency of public TCR beta family members discriminated carriers of CMV infection plus the relevant HLA type in this cohort and an independent roughly 330-donor cohort.

V sheds 3 bases and J sheds 2 bases, leaving 12 bases between their ends. The CDR3 runs 15 amino acids, cysteine and phenylalanine included. The retained sequence is limited to the CDR3, 45 bases, with the frame set at the first base. CDR1 and CDR2 are read off the germline V gene as SGHVS and FNYEAQ. TCRdb records Illumina HiSeq 1500 as the sequencer. TCRdb applied fastp at Q25 and MiXCR to the public reads, then kept only in-frame beta chains. Rows merge per CDR3 protein into single entries with the most common DNA and genes. The sample table shows 350,000 to 500,000 distinct CDR3 sequences, and 25% to 40% are seen once. Of the sample, about an eighth is held by the ten largest clones.

Sequenced material: PBMCs. The sequence derives from a human donor in good health (CMV status not recorded). Some clones in this sample may be carry-over from other donors' samples. The V and J genes are TRBV7-6 and TRBJ2-3, with the D call perhaps TRBD1 or TRBD2, as 5 bases match in each case. The DNA sequence reads TGTGCCAGCAGCTTCCGGGACGGAACCACAGATACGCAGTATTTT. It translates as CASSFRDGTTDTQYF.